This TCR beta chain was documented in a study of early T cells in non-severe SARS-CoV-2 infection. The V segment lost 6 bases and the J segment 5 bases; nucleotides outside the gene matches: 16. This CDR3 has 15 amino acids. Germline V lookup: CDR1 SQVTM, CDR2 ANQGSEA. TCRdb independently ran MiXCR on the 5' RACE reads; one entry per CDR3 protein. The sample records 40,000 to 60,000 distinct CDR3 sequences, 10% to 15% being singletons. This clonotype was recorded a few times. The sequence came from an adult who was a healthcare worker with PCR-confirmed SARS-CoV-2 infection or an uninfected control (not recorded which). The sequenced sample was whole blood. The chain couples TRBV29-1 to TRBJ2-7; TRBD2 matches at 7 bases. CDR3 protein: CSVAHGVGTINEQYF. The CDR3 DNA follows: TGCAGCGTCGCTCATGGGGTTGGGACTATTAACGAGCAGTACTTC.